Listed below are T cell receptor beta chains from one sample, sequenced in a study of cytomegalovirus exposure and HLA in healthy donors. The repertoire was sequenced with immunoSEQ multiplex PCR; TCRdb's copy has only in-frame clones and lacks some. Of about 150,000 clones in the sample, about 9.1% were seen once. Sequencing was done on a sample of PBMCs. The receptors derive from a woman in her forties in good health and CMV-seropositive. Each CDR3 is given with its conserved first and last residue. A D gene is named only where the DNA matches it firmly. Clone size is not always given. Where it is, it says once, few, many or a class for expanded clones.

>few|TRBV7-9|TRBJ2-5|NA
CAFGEEYQETQYF
TGTGCCTTCGGGGAGGAGTACCAAGAGACCCAGTACTTC
>NA|TRBV12-5|TRBJ1-3|NA
CASGLTYREDTIYF
TGTGCTAGTGGTTTGACCTACAGGGAAGACACCATATATTTT
>few|TRBV2|TRBJ1-2|TRBD1
CASGPDRVGYTF
TGTGCCAGCGGGCCTGACAGGGTTGGCTACACCTTC
>NA|TRBV5-6|TRBJ2-3|NA
CASSPGTDTQYF
TGTGCCAGCAGCCCGGGGACAGATACGCAGTATTTT
>few|TRBV5-4|TRBJ1-2|NA
CASSLEAYGYTF
TGTGCCAGCAGCTTGGAAGCGTATGGCTACACCTTC
>few|TRBV15|TRBJ1-5|TRBD1
CATSRDADRSGQPQHF
TGTGCCACCAGCAGAGATGCGGACAGGTCGGGTCAGCCCCAGCATTTT
>NA|TRBV29-1|TRBJ2-5|NA
CSVRDSVETQYF
TGCAGCGTCCGCGACAGTGTAGAGACCCAGTACTTC
>few|TRBV7-6|TRBJ1-2|TRBD1
CASSSRTGRASGGYTF
TGTGCCAGCAGCTCCCGGACAGGGAGGGCCTCTGGTGGCTACACCTTC
>NA|TRBV6-1|TRBJ1-4|TRBD1
CASSDPGQGFSNEKLFF
TGTGCCAGCAGTGACCCGGGACAGGGGTTTTCTAATGAAAAACTGTTTTTT
>NA|TRBV5-6|TRBJ2-3|TRBD2
CASTETGGAEDTQYF
TGTGCCAGCACCGAAACCGGGGGGGCCGAAGATACGCAGTATTTT
>few|TRBV19|TRBJ2-5|TRBD2
CASSIGLAGVTETQYF
TGTGCCAGTAGTATAGGACTAGCGGGGGTCACGGAGACCCAGTACTTC